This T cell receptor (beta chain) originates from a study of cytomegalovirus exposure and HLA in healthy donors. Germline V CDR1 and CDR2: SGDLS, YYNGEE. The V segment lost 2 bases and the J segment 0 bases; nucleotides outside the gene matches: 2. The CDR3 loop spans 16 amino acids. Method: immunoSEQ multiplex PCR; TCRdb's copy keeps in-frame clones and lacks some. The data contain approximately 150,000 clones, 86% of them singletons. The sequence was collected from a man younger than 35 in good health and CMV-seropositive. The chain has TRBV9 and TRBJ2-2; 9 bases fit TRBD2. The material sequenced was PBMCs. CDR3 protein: CASSVAGGPNTGELFF. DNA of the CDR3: TGTGCCAGCAGCGTCGCGGGAGGGCCGAACACCGGGGAGCTGTTTTTT.